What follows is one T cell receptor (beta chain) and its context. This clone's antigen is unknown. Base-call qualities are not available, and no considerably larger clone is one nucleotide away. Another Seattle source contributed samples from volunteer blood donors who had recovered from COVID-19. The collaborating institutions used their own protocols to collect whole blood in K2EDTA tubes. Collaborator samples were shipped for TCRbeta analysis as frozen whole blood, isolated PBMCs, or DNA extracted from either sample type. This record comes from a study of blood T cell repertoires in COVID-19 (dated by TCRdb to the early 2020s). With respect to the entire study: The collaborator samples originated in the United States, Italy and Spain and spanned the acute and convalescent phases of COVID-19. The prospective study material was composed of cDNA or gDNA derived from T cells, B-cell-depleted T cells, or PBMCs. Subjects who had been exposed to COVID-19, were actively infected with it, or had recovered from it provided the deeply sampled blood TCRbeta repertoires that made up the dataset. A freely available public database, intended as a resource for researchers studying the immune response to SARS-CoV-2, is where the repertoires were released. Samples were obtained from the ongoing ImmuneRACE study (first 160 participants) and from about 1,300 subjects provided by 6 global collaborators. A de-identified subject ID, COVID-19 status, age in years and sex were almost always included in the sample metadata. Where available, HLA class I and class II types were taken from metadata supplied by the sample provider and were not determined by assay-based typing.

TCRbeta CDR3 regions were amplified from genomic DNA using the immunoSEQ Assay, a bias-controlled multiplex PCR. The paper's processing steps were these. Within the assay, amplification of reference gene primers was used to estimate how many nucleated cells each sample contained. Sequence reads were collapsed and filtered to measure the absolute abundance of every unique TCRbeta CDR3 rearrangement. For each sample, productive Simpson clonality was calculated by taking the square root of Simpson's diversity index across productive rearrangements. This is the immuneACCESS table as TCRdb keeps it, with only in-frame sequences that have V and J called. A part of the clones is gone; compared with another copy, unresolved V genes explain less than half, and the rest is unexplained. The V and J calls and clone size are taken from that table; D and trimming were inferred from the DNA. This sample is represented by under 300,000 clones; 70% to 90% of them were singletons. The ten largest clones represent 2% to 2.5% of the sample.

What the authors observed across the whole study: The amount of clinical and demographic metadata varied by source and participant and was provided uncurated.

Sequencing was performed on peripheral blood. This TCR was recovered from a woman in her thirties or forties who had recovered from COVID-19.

The CDR3 corresponds to CASSLGGQGAYEQYF. At the DNA level, the sequence is TGCGCCAGCAGCTTGGGGGGACAGGGCGCCTACGAGCAGTACTTC. This chain is built from TRBV5-1 and TRBJ2-7, with 9 middle bases fitting TRBD1. Trimming removed 0 bases from V and 2 bases from J; the gene matches leave 3 bases unexplained. CDR1 is given as SGHRS and CDR2 as YFSETQ, both from the germline V gene. The CDR3 holds 15 amino acids from the cysteine to the phenylalanine. Here the CDR3 DNA is all that survives: 45 bases in frame from base 1.